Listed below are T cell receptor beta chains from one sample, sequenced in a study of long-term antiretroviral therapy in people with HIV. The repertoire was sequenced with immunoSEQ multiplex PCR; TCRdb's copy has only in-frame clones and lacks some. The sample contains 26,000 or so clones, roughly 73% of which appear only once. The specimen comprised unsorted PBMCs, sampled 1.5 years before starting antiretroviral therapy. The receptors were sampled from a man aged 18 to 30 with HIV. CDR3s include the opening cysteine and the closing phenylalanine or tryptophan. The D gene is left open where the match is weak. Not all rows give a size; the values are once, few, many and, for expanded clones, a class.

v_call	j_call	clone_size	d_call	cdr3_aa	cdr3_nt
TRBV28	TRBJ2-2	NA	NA	CASIVRPGERTGELFF	TGTGCCAGCATCGTTCGGCCAGGGGAGCGGACCGGGGAGCTGTTTTTT
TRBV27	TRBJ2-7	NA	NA	CASSPRRLGPYEQYF	TGTGCCAGCAGTCCCCGCCGCTTAGGCCCCTACGAGCAGTACTTC
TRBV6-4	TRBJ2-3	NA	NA	CASSDQSTDTQYF	TGTGCCAGCAGTGACCAGAGCACAGATACGCAGTATTTT
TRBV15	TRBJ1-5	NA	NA	CATSTLRGANQPQHF	TGTGCCACCAGCACCTTAAGGGGGGCTAATCAGCCCCAGCATTTT
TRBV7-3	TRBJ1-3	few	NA	CASSLGGNGNTIYF	TGTGCCAGCAGCTTAGGAGGGAACGGAAACACCATATATTTT
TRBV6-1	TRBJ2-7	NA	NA	CASSEGLSIGLEQYF	TGTGCCAGCAGTGAGGGACTCTCAATCGGTCTCGAGCAGTACTTC
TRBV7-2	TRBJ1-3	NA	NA	CASSLGTGLSGNTIYF	TGTGCCAGCAGCTTAGGTACAGGACTATCTGGAAACACCATATATTTT
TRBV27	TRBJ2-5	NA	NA	CASSFLAQETQYF	TGTGCCAGCAGTTTTCTAGCCCAAGAGACCCAGTACTTC
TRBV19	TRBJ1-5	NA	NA	CASSTPGYSNQPQHF	TGTGCCAGTAGTACCCCAGGTTATAGCAATCAGCCCCAGCATTTT
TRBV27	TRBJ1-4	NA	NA	CASRQPGNSNEKLFF	TGTGCCAGCAGACAACCAGGGAATTCGAATGAAAAACTGTTTTTT
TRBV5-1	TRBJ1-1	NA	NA	CASSLGGPYAEAFF	TGCGCCAGCAGCTTGGGAGGGCCCTACGCTGAAGCTTTCTTT
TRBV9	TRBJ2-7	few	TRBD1	CASSPSGTDYEQYF	TGTGCCAGCAGCCCGTCCGGGACAGACTACGAGCAGTACTTC
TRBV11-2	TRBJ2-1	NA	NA	CASSLDRQLVTYNEQFF	TGTGCCAGCAGCTTAGATCGACAACTAGTCACTTACAATGAGCAGTTCTTC
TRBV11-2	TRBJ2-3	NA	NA	CASSSHYTGFTDTQYF	TGTGCCAGCAGCTCCCATTATACAGGGTTCACAGATACGCAGTATTTT
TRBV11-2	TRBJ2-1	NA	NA	CASSPVLSYSYNEQFF	TGTGCCAGCAGCCCCGTCCTCTCTTATTCCTACAATGAGCAGTTCTTC
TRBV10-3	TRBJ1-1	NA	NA	CAISGLGGAFF	TGTGCCATCAGTGGGCTCGGAGGAGCTTTCTTT
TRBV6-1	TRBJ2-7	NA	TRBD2	CASSEKRDGRYEQYF	TGTGCCAGCAGTGAAAAGCGGGACGGTCGCTACGAGCAGTACTTC
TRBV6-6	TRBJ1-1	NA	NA	CASSKKQSGNTEAFF	TGTGCCAGCAGCAAAAAACAGAGCGGGAACACTGAAGCTTTCTTT
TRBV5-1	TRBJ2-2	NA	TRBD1	CASSSGQGANTGELFF	TGCGCCAGCAGCTCGGGACAGGGGGCAAACACCGGGGAGCTGTTTTTT
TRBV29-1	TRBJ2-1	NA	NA	CSVVRGYSGPQHSYNEQFF	TGCAGCGTTGTTCGGGGATATAGCGGTCCTCAACACTCCTACAATGAGCAGTTCTTC
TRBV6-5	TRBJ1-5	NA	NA	CASSYSPDGQPQHF	TGTGCCAGCAGTTACTCACCAGACGGGCAGCCCCAGCATTTT
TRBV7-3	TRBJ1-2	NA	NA	CASSPGPRDFYGYTF	TGTGCCAGCAGCCCTGGCCCGAGGGACTTCTATGGCTACACCTTC
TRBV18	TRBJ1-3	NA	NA	CASSPNQGRSGNTIYF	TGTGCCAGCTCCCCTAACCAGGGGAGATCTGGAAACACCATATATTTT
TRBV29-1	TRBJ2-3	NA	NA	CSVEGQEEPYTQYF	TGCAGCGTTGAAGGACAGGAGGAACCATATACGCAGTATTTT
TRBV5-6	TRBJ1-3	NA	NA	CASSLRPTGNTIYF	TGTGCCAGCAGCTTACGCCCGACGGGAAACACCATATATTTT
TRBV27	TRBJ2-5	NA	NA	CASSLLGAGETQYF	TGTGCCAGCAGTTTATTGGGGGCTGGGGAGACCCAGTACTTC
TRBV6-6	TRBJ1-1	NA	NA	CASSYSTGNTEAFF	TGTGCCAGCAGTTACTCGACAGGGAACACTGAAGCTTTCTTT
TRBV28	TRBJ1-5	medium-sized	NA	CASSLPSSDQPQHF	TGTGCCAGCAGTTTACCCTCCTCGGATCAGCCCCAGCATTTT
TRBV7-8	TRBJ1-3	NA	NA	CASTRGRLEGNTIYF	TGTGCCAGCACCCGGGGGAGACTAGAAGGAAACACCATATATTTT
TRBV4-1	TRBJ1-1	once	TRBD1	CASSAGQDTEAFF	TGCGCCAGCAGCGCGGGACAGGACACTGAAGCTTTCTTT
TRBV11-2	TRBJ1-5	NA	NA	CASSLGGAGIGHF	TGTGCCAGCAGCTTAGGGGGGGCAGGCATAGGGCATTTT
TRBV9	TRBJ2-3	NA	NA	CASSPHHTSTDTQYF	TGTGCCAGCAGCCCCCACCATACTAGCACAGATACGCAGTATTTT
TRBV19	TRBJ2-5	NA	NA	CASSIDPAGETQYF	TGTGCCAGTAGTATAGATCCGGCGGGAGAGACCCAGTACTTC